This TCR beta chain is drawn from a study of molecular identifiers for immune sequencing clone quantification. Sorting captured naive CD8 T cells as CD8+CD4-CCR7+CD45RA+. Study outcomes and limitations: Effector cells had over 98% of their molecules in clones above 20 RNA copies, while naive cells had under 1%.

TCRdb reprocessed the PCR reads with MiXCR, giving one entry per CDR3 protein. The sample consists of around 470,000 distinct CDR3 sequences, about a fifth of them appearing once. V shed 0 bases, J shed 5 bases, and the junction held 6 bases outside the gene matches. From germline, CDR1 is SQVTM and CDR2 ANQGSEA. The CDR3 length is 16 residues. This clonotype was seen only a few times. Its antigen remains unidentified. A read error may explain this, as a much larger clone is one base away. The CDR3 end shows no conserved phenylalanine or tryptophan, and so a read error is likely. The clonotype comes from a human donor in good health. Some libraries in this study had Jurkat cell RNA spiked in. Sequenced sample: naive CD8+ T cells from blood, with Jurkat cell RNA spiked in. Subset noted: FACS-sorted CD8+CD4-CCR7+CD45RA+ naive T cells. J is TRBJ2-5 and V is TRBV29-1, with 13 bases matching TRBD2. This CDR3 reads CSVEDLGLAGVETQYL. The CDR3 region has the DNA TGCAGCGTTGAAGATCTTGGACTAGCGGGAGTTGAGACCCAGTACCTC.